This T cell receptor (beta chain) came from a study of blood T cells in healthy people across ages. PCR was performed a second time for roughly 7 to 11 cycles using a sample-barcoded 5' primer and a J-beta primer mix. TCRdb analysed the 5' RACE reads with MiXCR anew, one entry per CDR3 protein. Here the sample spans approximately 1,100,000 distinct CDR3 sequences, over 35% being singletons. J gave up 15 bases and V 4 bases, and 9 bases lay outside the gene matches. The length of the CDR3 is 12 residues. Germline V gives CDR1 SGHRS, CDR2 YFSETQ. This clonotype was picked up a small number of times. The chain combines TRBV5-1 with TRBJ2-1, with 8 bases aligning to TRBD1. The sequenced sample was blood. The source of this sequence is a woman aged 55-69 years in good health. CDR3 region: CASSTSGTGLFF. In nucleotides, the CDR3 is TGCGCCAGCAGCACCTCCGGGACAGGACTGTTCTTC.